The subject of this entry is one TCR beta chain. This clonotype was observed a few times. Its antigen remains undetermined. No per-base quality is available; no much larger clone lies one base away. Libraries of naive CD8 T cells were generated from roughly 21,000 to 960,000 sorted cells, with 10%, 30% or 50% of the purified RNA used. Naive CD8 T cells, defined as CD8+CD4-CCR7+CD45RA+, were FACS-sorted into RLT Plus buffer on a BD FACSAria II. To test detection sensitivity, Jurkat RNA equivalent to under 12 TCR copies was spiked into samples of about 17,000-1,100,000 naive CD8 T cells. Enrichment of CD8 T cells was performed with RosetteSep CD8+ T Cell Enrichment Cocktail and Ficoll-Paque, after which ACK red cell lysis was carried out. The sample comes from a study of molecular identifiers for immune sequencing clone quantification (dated by TCRdb to 2017 to 2018). Study-wide context: For a replicate experiment, RNA from roughly 20,000 or 100,000 naive CD8 T cells was divided into five aliquots, of which four were sequenced. CD8 T cells were used in a methods study to benchmark molecular-identifier clustering-based TCR repertoire sequencing (MIDCIRS) and TCR RNA copy counting.

The junction shows trimming of 4 bases on V and 5 bases on J, plus 9 bases between the germline ends. The CDR3 goes from the cysteine to the phenylalanine over 12 residues. Solely the CDR3 DNA is kept, with 36 bases framed from the first base. Library preparation used PCR. TCRdb names NextSeq 500 as the instrument used. Bulk TCR libraries were prepared as previously described, using TCR primers listed in Table S5. Total RNA was purified with the Qiagen AllPrep DNA/RNA kit. Reads from multiple sequencing runs of the same library were pooled before analysis. The original methods were these. Only reads with exact TCR constant sequence were kept, trimmed to 150 nt, and grouped by their 12-nt molecular barcodes. Within each barcode group, reads were sub-clustered at a 15% Levenshtein threshold, and quality-weighted consensus sequences were built per RNA molecule. Non-functional sequences were removed, as were lower-count sequences one edit away from another. Barcode sub-clusters with fewer than 20% of the maximum read count were removed, based on fitting two negative binomial distributions. Starting from the raw public reads, TCRdb applied fastp trimming at Q25, assembled clones with MiXCR and retained in-frame beta chains. Rows are combined by CDR3 protein, so each entry shows the most common genes and DNA. TCRdb, rather than the study authors, made the V and J calls. The sample table shows under 600,000 distinct CDR3 sequences, and around 23% are seen once. The ten largest make up under 0.8% of the sample.

What the research found in general, with its limitations: Modeling estimated 3 to 3.5 recovered TCR RNA copies per cell, compared with approximately 9.5 by digital PCR, which implies 25% to 30% capture efficiency. Naive libraries contained spiked-in Jurkat TCR RNA (roughly 10 copies' worth), which is not part of the donor repertoire. Highly expanded clone sizes could be underestimated because identical TCR molecules may share a barcode. Even against a background of 750,000 to 1,000,000 naive CD8 T cells, spiked-in Jurkat TCR RNA amounting to a single cell's worth was reported to be detectable. Clones above 20 RNA copies held over 99% of molecules in CMV-specific effector cells but under 1% in naive cells. Without barcode sub-clustering, chimeric consensus sequences inflated TCR diversity; chimeras reached as high as 47%.

The TCR originated in a human donor in good health. Some libraries in this study had Jurkat cell RNA spiked in. The sequence is built from TRBV12-3 or TRBV12-4 and TRBJ2-7, with the D gene call left open. Source material: naive CD8+ T cells from blood, with Jurkat cell RNA spiked in. Reading the label with the study, this specimen's cell subset or site is: FACS-sorted CD8+CD4-CCR7+CD45RA+ naive T cells. The nucleotides read TGTGCCAGCAGTTCCTCGGACGACGAGCAGTACTTC. Its amino acids are CASSSSDDEQYF.